This is a list of T cell receptor beta chains from one sample in a study of blood T cell repertoires in COVID-19. Clones were sequenced by immunoSEQ multiplex PCR, and TCRdb holds only the in-frame ones, with some missing. The data hold 150,000 to 200,000 clones, with approximately 83% observed a single time. Sequenced: peripheral blood. These receptors were taken from a man aged 65 to 85 with active or convalescent COVID-19. Both conserved end residues are part of each CDR3.

J gene: TRBJ2-2; V gene: TRBV9; CDR3 protein: CASSERGKGTSGTGELFF
J gene: TRBJ1-2; V gene: TRBV19; CDR3 protein: CASTARGTRDGYTF
J gene: TRBJ1-1; V gene: TRBV5-1; CDR3 protein: CASSPGTVNTEAFF
J gene: TRBJ1-1; V gene: TRBV5-1; CDR3 protein: CASSLGRKYTEAFF
J gene: TRBJ2-7; V gene: TRBV28; CDR3 protein: CASTDFMDYEQYF
J gene: TRBJ1-1; V gene: TRBV21-1; CDR3 protein: CASSKAHNFQGKNTEAFF
J gene: TRBJ2-5; V gene: TRBV25-1; CDR3 protein: CASSLAGGGETQYF
J gene: TRBJ2-2; V gene: TRBV7-9; CDR3 protein: CASSKAGGTTGELFF
J gene: TRBJ2-1; V gene: TRBV11-2; CDR3 protein: CASSLPLVGGYNEQFF
J gene: TRBJ1-3; V gene: TRBV7-6; CDR3 protein: CASSLGGQGISGNTIYF
J gene: TRBJ1-2; V gene: TRBV5-1; CDR3 protein: CASSLDGANYGYTF
J gene: TRBJ1-2; V gene: TRBV19; CDR3 protein: CASSIDHRQRLGYTF
J gene: TRBJ1-4; V gene: TRBV7-9; CDR3 protein: CASSLTGLNEKLFF
J gene: TRBJ1-6; V gene: TRBV10-3; CDR3 protein: CAISESTGGGPLNSPLHF
J gene: TRBJ2-6; V gene: TRBV7-6; CDR3 protein: CASSPGLTVSSGANVLTF
J gene: TRBJ1-4; V gene: TRBV19; CDR3 protein: CASRHRGQGEKLFF
J gene: TRBJ1-2; V gene: TRBV10-3; CDR3 protein: CAISAQGYGYTF
J gene: TRBJ2-7; V gene: TRBV6-5; CDR3 protein: CASSADRTYEQYF
J gene: TRBJ1-5; V gene: TRBV5-5; CDR3 protein: CASSLGDKGNQPQHF
J gene: TRBJ1-5; V gene: TRBV7-2; CDR3 protein: CASSSPGTGAYQPQHF
J gene: TRBJ2-1; V gene: TRBV18; CDR3 protein: CASSPGLADNNEQFF
J gene: TRBJ1-2; V gene: TRBV7-8; CDR3 protein: CASSLGGGREVYGYTF
J gene: TRBJ1-3; V gene: TRBV18; CDR3 protein: CASSPRTGGSGNTIYF
J gene: TRBJ1-1; V gene: TRBV30; CDR3 protein: CAWQTGLGAFF
J gene: TRBJ1-3; V gene: TRBV5-4; CDR3 protein: CASSLGTGTGNTIYF
J gene: TRBJ2-1; V gene: TRBV5-1; CDR3 protein: CASSLDSTYNEQFF
J gene: TRBJ1-1; V gene: TRBV18; CDR3 protein: CASSPMGHLNTEAFF
J gene: TRBJ2-7; V gene: TRBV30; CDR3 protein: CAWSVGEGVYEQYF
J gene: TRBJ2-2; V gene: TRBV18; CDR3 protein: CASSPIRGRTGELFF
J gene: TRBJ2-1; V gene: TRBV9; CDR3 protein: CASSRGTGGNHNEQFF
J gene: TRBJ1-1; V gene: TRBV7-9; CDR3 protein: CASSLSQSTEAFF
J gene: TRBJ2-3; V gene: TRBV7-9; CDR3 protein: CASSRGASTDTQYF
J gene: TRBJ1-4; V gene: TRBV19; CDR3 protein: CASSASGTGGEKLFF
J gene: TRBJ2-3; V gene: TRBV9; CDR3 protein: CASSPPLAGGLDTQYF
J gene: TRBJ1-1; V gene: TRBV5-1; CDR3 protein: CASSLTPSSEAFF
J gene: TRBJ1-2; V gene: TRBV18; CDR3 protein: CASSRGREHYGYTF
J gene: TRBJ1-5; V gene: TRBV5-5; CDR3 protein: CASSLTGDSSNQPQHF
J gene: TRBJ2-2; V gene: TRBV11-2; CDR3 protein: CASSSTGGDTGELFF
J gene: TRBJ1-3; V gene: TRBV9; CDR3 protein: CASSVTSGGNTIYF
J gene: TRBJ1-2; V gene: TRBV7-9; CDR3 protein: CASSLDRGGNYGYTF
J gene: TRBJ1-1; V gene: TRBV29-1; CDR3 protein: CSTLGGMNTEAFF
J gene: TRBJ1-1; V gene: TRBV20-1; CDR3 protein: CSASSGGRNTEAFF
J gene: TRBJ1-1; V gene: TRBV5-1; CDR3 protein: CASSLEAPNTEAFF
J gene: TRBJ2-3; V gene: TRBV7-7; CDR3 protein: CASSLSQGVYTQYF
J gene: TRBJ1-1; V gene: TRBV6-1; CDR3 protein: CASSDYRQGIVGEAFF
J gene: TRBJ1-1; V gene: TRBV2; CDR3 protein: CASSEAGTGGTEAFF
J gene: TRBJ2-7; V gene: TRBV14; CDR3 protein: CASSRTAGTSGRMVYEQYF
J gene: TRBJ1-2; V gene: TRBV4-3; CDR3 protein: CASSHRQGNYGYTF
J gene: TRBJ2-7; V gene: TRBV7-2; CDR3 protein: CASSSGPQGAYEQYF
J gene: TRBJ2-7; V gene: TRBV7-2; CDR3 protein: CASSPQTLREQYF
J gene: TRBJ1-1; V gene: TRBV29-1; CDR3 protein: CSASDSLNTEAFF
J gene: TRBJ1-2; V gene: TRBV6-6; CDR3 protein: CASSPAPENYGYTF
J gene: TRBJ1-5; V gene: TRBV7-9; CDR3 protein: CASSLVQGRNQPQHF
J gene: TRBJ1-5; V gene: TRBV19; CDR3 protein: CASSIYLADARPQHF
J gene: TRBJ2-2; V gene: TRBV9; CDR3 protein: CASSFLDHSGTGELFF
J gene: TRBJ2-7; V gene: TRBV7-9; CDR3 protein: CASSLGQGAIYEQYF
J gene: TRBJ1-1; V gene: TRBV14; CDR3 protein: CASSQGLGVSRFFF
J gene: TRBJ2-3; V gene: TRBV6-2/TRBV6-3; CDR3 protein: CASSYGSSGSTGSNADTQYF
J gene: TRBJ1-1; V gene: TRBV24-1; CDR3 protein: CATSRQANTEAFF
J gene: TRBJ1-5; V gene: TRBV6-5; CDR3 protein: CASSPDRDQPQHF